These T cell receptor beta chains were read from a single sample in a study of T cells in localized non-small cell lung cancer. Measured with immunoSEQ multiplex PCR; TCRdb has only the in-frame clones, and not every one. The sample holds 5,000 or so clones, roughly 30% seen once. This specimen consisted of lung tumor tissue, obtained before any cancer treatment. The receptors derive from a female donor at least 60 years old with stage I lung adenocarcinoma. Both conserved end residues are part of each CDR3. D genes are given only for firm matches. Clone size is stated in some rows and not others, as once, few, many or a class when expanded.

clone_size,j_call,v_call,d_call,cdr3_nt,cdr3_aa
-,TRBJ2-6,TRBV5-1,-,TGCGCCAGCAGCCCCGGACAGCCTACCGAGGGGGCCAACGTCCTGACTTTC,CASSPGQPTEGANVLTF
-,TRBJ1-2,TRBV11-3,-,TGTGCCAGCAGCGACATCGCGGGACCCTCCTATGGCTACACCTTC,CASSDIAGPSYGYTF
-,TRBJ2-2,TRBV18,-,TGTGCCAGCTCACCAGACACCGGGGAGCTGTTTTTT,CASSPDTGELFF
few,TRBJ2-5,TRBV6-7,-,TGTGCCAGCAGGCTTCTCGAGACCCAGTACTTC,CASRLLETQYF
-,TRBJ2-5,TRBV28,-,TGTGCCAGCACCAATACCGGGACTCCCGAAGAGACCCAGTACTTC,CASTNTGTPEETQYF
-,TRBJ2-1,TRBV15,TRBD2,TGTGCCACCAGCAGCCTAGCGGGGATCTCCTACAATGAGCAGTTCTTC,CATSSLAGISYNEQFF
-,TRBJ1-1,TRBV18,-,TGTGCCAGCTCACGGGGCCAATCAGGGAACACTGAAGCTTTCTTT,CASSRGQSGNTEAFF
once,TRBJ2-1,TRBV12-5,TRBD2,TGTGCTAGTGGTTTGGCCCCGGGGGGGAACTCCTACAATGAGCAGTTCTTC,CASGLAPGGNSYNEQFF
-,TRBJ1-1,TRBV6-8,TRBD1,TGTGCCAGCAGGGACCTCGGGACAGCCCGCACTGAAGCTTTCTTT,CASRDLGTARTEAFF
-,TRBJ1-2,TRBV6-8,TRBD1,TGTGCCAGCAGTTACTCCCGAGGGGGCCTTGGCTACACCTTC,CASSYSRGGLGYTF
-,TRBJ1-2,TRBV15,-,TGTGCCACCAGCAGAGATTACGGATCTCCCGCTAACTATGGCTACACCTTC,CATSRDYGSPANYGYTF
few,TRBJ1-4,TRBV6-8,TRBD1,TGTGCCATCAAGGGGGCACATGAAAAACTGTTTTTT,CAIKGAHEKLFF
medium-sized,TRBJ1-5,TRBV11-3,TRBD1,TGTGCCAGCAGCTCCGGACAGGGCTTCCGTATGCCCCAGCATTTT,CASSSGQGFRMPQHF
-,TRBJ2-7,TRBV10-2,-,TGCGCCAGCAAATATGGGGGTCGCTACGAGCAGTACTTC,CASKYGGRYEQYF
-,TRBJ1-2,TRBV25-1,-,TGTGCCAGCAGTGAATCGGGAGGATATGGCTACACCTTC,CASSESGGYGYTF
few,TRBJ2-7,TRBV28,-,TGTGCCAGCAGTGCCATGATTTCCTACGAGCAGTACTTC,CASSAMISYEQYF
-,TRBJ1-1,TRBV23-1,-,TGCGCCAGTCAACTTCAAGAGGGCACTGAAGCTTTCTTT,CASQLQEGTEAFF
few,TRBJ1-4,TRBV15,-,TGTGCCACCAGCAGAGTGGGGGGAGGGAGTGAAAAACTGTTTTTT,CATSRVGGGSEKLFF
-,TRBJ2-5,TRBV7-6,TRBD1,TGTGCCAGCAGTCGACAGGGGGCTGCAGAGACCCAGTACTTC,CASSRQGAAETQYF
-,TRBJ1-5,TRBV10-3,-,TGTGCCATCAGTGAGGGGGGGAGGCTAAAGCAGCCCCAGCATTTT,CAISEGGRLKQPQHF
-,TRBJ2-7,TRBV19,TRBD2,TGTGCCACTTCTTGGGTAGCGGGGGCCCACTACGAGCAGTACTTC,CATSWVAGAHYEQYF
medium-sized,TRBJ1-2,TRBV28,-,TGTGCCAGCAGTTTAGACCTCAGAGGAATCTATGGCTACACCTTC,CASSLDLRGIYGYTF
-,TRBJ1-4,TRBV9,-,TGTGCCAGCAGCGTAGACGCAACTAATGAAAAACTGTTTTTT,CASSVDATNEKLFF
few,TRBJ2-2,TRBV9,TRBD2,TGTGCCAGCAGCGCGCTAGCGGGGGGCGCGCTAACCGGGGAGCTGTTTTTT,CASSALAGGALTGELFF
-,TRBJ2-7,TRBV11-3,-,TGTGCCAGCAGCTTGCTGGCCCTGGGTGCCACCTACGAGCAGTACTTC,CASSLLALGATYEQYF
-,TRBJ2-3,TRBV6-8,-,TGTGCCAGCTCCCCGGGGAAGGATACGCAGTATTTT,CASSPGKDTQYF
once,TRBJ1-1,TRBV7-2,-,TGTGCCAGCAGCTTACAGCAGAACACTGAAGCTTTCTTT,CASSLQQNTEAFF